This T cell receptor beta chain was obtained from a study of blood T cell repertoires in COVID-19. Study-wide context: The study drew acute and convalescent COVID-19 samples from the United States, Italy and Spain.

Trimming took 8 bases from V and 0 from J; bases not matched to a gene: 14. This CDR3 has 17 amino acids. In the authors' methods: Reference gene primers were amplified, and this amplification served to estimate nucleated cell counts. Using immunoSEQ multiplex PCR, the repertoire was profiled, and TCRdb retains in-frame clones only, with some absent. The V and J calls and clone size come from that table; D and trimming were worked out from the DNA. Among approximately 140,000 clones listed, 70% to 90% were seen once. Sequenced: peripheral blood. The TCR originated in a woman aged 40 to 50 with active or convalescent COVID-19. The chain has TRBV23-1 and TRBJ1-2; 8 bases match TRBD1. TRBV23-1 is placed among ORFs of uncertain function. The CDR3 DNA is TGCGCCAGCTTACCAAGGACAGGGCCCCCCCCTAACTATGGCTACACCTTC. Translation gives CASLPRTGPPPNYGYTF.